This section outlines one TCR beta chain sequence together with its context. Antigen specificity is unknown. This specimen comes from a study of cytomegalovirus exposure and HLA in healthy donors. There were likely unrecorded immune exposures, though donors were nominally healthy when sampled. The study ran its PCR with 60 Vbeta and 13 Jbeta primers. TCRdb's copy holds only in-frame clones and misses some; the assay was immunoSEQ multiplex PCR. In the table there are approximately 220,000 clones, about 80% of which are singletons. Trimming at V came to 5 bases and at J to 8 bases, leaving 12 bases not matched to a gene. The CDR3 has 16 amino acids. Germline V lookup: CDR1 SGHAT, CDR2 FQDESV (reference sequence). Study-level findings and limits: According to an earlier analysis, most TCR beta V segments yielded productive rearrangements about 90% or about 30% of the time. Using the classifier, cytomegalovirus status was reportedly diagnosed with high specificity and sensitivity.

The material sequenced was PBMCs. The sequence came from a man aged 35 to 55 in good health and CMV-seropositive. The V call is TRBV11-1, the J call TRBJ2-1; 10 bases align to TRBD2. The CDR3 DNA sequence: TGTGCCAGCAGCCCTCGGGAAGCGGGAGGGCCCGATGAGCAGTTCTTC. Translating it yields CASSPREAGGPDEQFF.